This TCR beta chain was captured in a study of patients and donors after allogeneic stem cell transplantation. The germline gives CDR1 KGHDR, CDR2 SFDVKD. Unmatched junction bases numbered 0, after V lost 7 bases and J lost 1 base. This CDR3 region has 14 residues. From the RT-PCR reads, TCRdb called clonotypes with MiXCR, one entry per CDR3 protein. The table includes about 110,000 distinct CDR3 sequences, approximately 35% detected once. The V and J genes are TRBV24-1 and TRBJ2-2; 9 bases align to TRBD1. The TCR sequence derives from a human donor who was either an allogeneic HSCT recipient or a stem cell or donor lymphocyte infusion donor (not recorded which). It is not recorded whose cells these are; they may come from a transplant donor. Specimen: blood, either unsorted or a sorted T cell fraction (not recorded which). The CDR3 protein is CATRGQGNTGELFF. The DNA of the CDR3 is TGTGCCACCAGGGGACAGGGGAACACCGGGGAGCTGTTTTTT.